The next 13 T cell receptor beta chains were all read from a single sample in a study of blood T cells in healthy people across ages. A J-beta primer mix and a sample-barcoded 5' primer were used in a second PCR of about 7 to 12 cycles. TCRdb re-called the 5' RACE reads with MiXCR, one entry per CDR3 protein. The table has 380,000 or so distinct CDR3 sequences, about 55% seen once; the top ten hold 45% to 55%. Sequenced material: blood. These receptor sequences come from a man aged 60 to 69 in good health.

Written as DNA, the CDR3 is TGCAGCGTTGAAGTGCTACAGGGGGCCTTCAACTACGAGCAGTACTTC. As protein: CSVEVLQGAFNYEQYF. The rearrangement links TRBV29-1 to TRBJ2-7; 9 bases map to TRBD1. CDR1 SQVTM and CDR2 ANQGSEA come from the germline V gene. With V trimmed by 1 base and J by 3 bases, 10 bases remained unmatched. This CDR3 has 16 amino acids.

The chain uses TRBV7-8 and TRBJ2-3, with 14 bases matching TRBD2. The germline V gene has CDR1 SGHVS and CDR2 FQNEAQ. CDR3 length equals 17 residues. The V segment lost 1 base and the J segment 4 bases; nucleotides outside the gene matches: 4. CDR3: CASSLGTSGGSADTQYF. CDR3 in DNA: TGTGCCAGCAGCTTAGGGACTAGCGGGGGGAGCGCAGATACGCAGTATTTT. Complete variable domain (other parts from reference TRBV7-8 and TRBJ2-3): GAGVSQSPRYKVAKRGQDVALRCDPISGHVSLFWYQQALGQGPEFLTYFQNEAQLDKSGLPSDRFFAERPEGSVSTLKIQRTQQEDSAVYLCASSLGTSGGSADTQYFGPGTRLTVL.

CDR3 amino acids: CASSRGLAGAPVNTQYF. In nucleotides, the CDR3 is TGTGCCAGCAGCCGGGGACTAGCGGGGGCCCCAGTGAATACGCAGTATTTT. The chain carries TRBV27 and TRBJ2-3, with TRBD2 identical over 14 bases. This CDR3 is 17 amino acids long. Germline V gene lookup returns CDR1 MNHEY and CDR2 SMNVEV (reference sequence). Trimming took 6 bases from V and 7 from J; bases not matched to a gene: 12.

V and J are TRBV14 and TRBJ2-1; D ambiguous. The CDR3 is 15 amino acids. CDR1 and CDR2 from the germline V gene are SGHDN and FVKESK. V shed 4 bases and J shed 2 bases, with 12 bases lying between them. The CDR3: CASSLGRVAYNEQFF. DNA for the CDR3: TGTGCCAGCAGCCTTGGACGAGTAGCCTACAATGAGCAGTTCTTC.

This chain joins TRBV14 and TRBJ2-1; D might be TRBD2 (5 bases). The CDR3 covers 14 residues. CDR1 SGHDN and CDR2 FVKESK come from the germline V gene. Trimming removed 2 bases at V and 15 bases at J, with 20 bases between. This CDR3 reads CASSQTTLPAAGFF. The CDR3 region has the DNA TGTGCCAGCAGCCAAACCACCCTTCCGGCGGCGGGGTTCTTC. The full variable domain, in which reference TRBV14 and TRBJ2-1 provide the parts outside the CDR3, is EAGVTQFPSHSVIEKGQTVTLRCDPISGHDNLYWYRRVMGKEIKFLLHFVKESKQDESGMPNNRFLAERTGGTYSTLKVQPAELEDSGVYFCASSQTTLPAAGFFGPGTRLTVL.

As to this clonotype: Possible read error: a much larger clone is one base away. The gene calls are TRBV28 and TRBJ2-3, with D possibly matching TRBD1 (6 bases). CDR3 length equals 17 residues. V was clipped by 3 bases and J by 3 bases, with 19 bases between them. The germline CDR1 and CDR2 sequences are MDHEN and SYDVKM. CDR3 region: CASSLGQGPALTDTQYF. Here the CDR3 DNA reads TGTGCCAGCAGTTTGGGGCAGGGGCCGGCGCTGACAGATACGCAGTATTTT.

CDR3 sequence reads: CASSQDRYSNQPQHF. CDR3 sequence (DNA): TGTGCCAGCAGCCAGGACAGATATAGCAATCAGCCCCAGCATTTT. V is TRBV7-9 and J is TRBJ1-5; tentatively, D is TRBD1 (6 bases). Germline V gene lookup returns CDR1 SEHNR and CDR2 FQNEAQ (reference sequence). Trimming removed 5 bases at V and 0 bases at J, with 11 bases between. CDR3 length: 15 residues.

This clonotype was seen a handful of times. It may be a read error: a sequence one base away is much more abundant. V usage is TRBV27 and J usage is TRBJ2-7; D unresolved. The CDR3 is 13 amino acids. V lost 1 base and J 7 bases, leaving 11 bases between the germline ends. Germline values: CDR1 MNHEY, CDR2 SMNVEV (reference sequence). Here the CDR3 DNA reads TGTGCCAGCAGTTTATTCACTAACAATGAGCAGTACTTC. Translated, it gives CASSLFTNNEQYF.

The rearrangement uses TRBV4-1 and TRBJ2-4; D possibly corresponds to TRBD2 (5 bases). Germline assignment: CDR1 MGHRA and CDR2 YSYEKL. This CDR3 has 16 amino acids. V lost 0 bases and J lost 0, with 9 bases in between. The CDR3 region has the DNA TGCGCCAGCAGCCAAGAGCTTCGGGGAGCCAAAAACATTCAGTACTTC. Its protein product is CASSQELRGAKNIQYF.

The chain carries TRBV5-1 and TRBJ2-5; 7 bases fit TRBD2. Germline values: CDR1 SGHRS, CDR2 YFSETQ. Trimming removed 4 bases from V and 2 bases from J; junction bases left unmatched: 5. This CDR3 has 14 amino acids. The CDR3 DNA sequence: TGCGCCAGCAGCCGGGGGGACGGGCAAGAGACCCAGTACTTC. Translated: CASSRGDGQETQYF.

This clonotype came up a few times. The chain links TRBV28 to TRBJ2-3, with 8 bases fitting TRBD1. CDR1 and CDR2 (germline): MDHEN, SYDVKM. V was pared by 6 bases and J by 6 bases, with 11 bases of the junction left unmatched. The CDR3 runs 15 residues. This CDR3 reads CASSPRTGYMDTQYF. In nucleotides, the CDR3 is TGTGCCAGCAGCCCTCGGACAGGGTATATGGATACGCAGTATTTT.

This chain joins TRBV28 and TRBJ1-6, with D unclear. The CDR3 consists of 16 residues. The V and J ends lost 4 bases and 7 bases respectively, with 17 bases between them. Looked up from germline, CDR1 is MDHEN and CDR2 is SYDVKM. Written as DNA, the CDR3 is TGTGCCAGCAGTTCGGTGGGCGGGGTCAGGAATTCACCCCTCCACTTT. As protein: CASSSVGGVRNSPLHF.

The V gene is TRBV7-2, the J gene TRBJ2-1, with D uncertain. The DNA matches TRBJ2-7 better at its end, which makes the J call doubtful. The CDR3 length is 15 residues. The V gene's germline CDR1 is SGHTA and CDR2 FQGNSA. The CDR3 reads CASSLEVSFYNEQYF. In DNA, the CDR3 is TGTGCCAGCAGCTTAGAGGTTAGCTTCTACAATGAGCAGTACTTC.